The clone carrying this TCR beta chain showed up just once. The data derive from a study of blood T cell repertoires in COVID-19. Study-level background: Researchers got acute and convalescent COVID-19 samples from the United States, Italy and Spain. In each case, the material was cDNA or gDNA derived from T cells, B-cell-depleted T cells, or PBMCs.

Original analysis: For nucleated cells, counts were estimated from reference gene primer amplification. Only in-frame clones appear in the TCRdb table, and some are missing; sequencing was by immunoSEQ multiplex PCR. The D gene and trimming were derived from the DNA, and the V and J assignments and clone size from that table. The table records about 110,000 clones, roughly 88% of them present only once. CDR1 is LNHDA, CDR2 SQIVND, per germline (reference sequence). Trimming left V 6 bases short and J 4 bases short, with 16 bases between. This CDR3 is built from 15 residues. The origin of this receptor is an elderly woman with active or convalescent COVID-19. Specimen: peripheral blood. V usage is TRBV19 and J usage is TRBJ2-1; a possible D gene is TRBD2 (6 bases). The CDR3 DNA sequence: TGTGCCAGTAGCCGGAACGGGGGAGGATACAATGAGCAGTTCTTC. Its translation is CASSRNGGGYNEQFF.